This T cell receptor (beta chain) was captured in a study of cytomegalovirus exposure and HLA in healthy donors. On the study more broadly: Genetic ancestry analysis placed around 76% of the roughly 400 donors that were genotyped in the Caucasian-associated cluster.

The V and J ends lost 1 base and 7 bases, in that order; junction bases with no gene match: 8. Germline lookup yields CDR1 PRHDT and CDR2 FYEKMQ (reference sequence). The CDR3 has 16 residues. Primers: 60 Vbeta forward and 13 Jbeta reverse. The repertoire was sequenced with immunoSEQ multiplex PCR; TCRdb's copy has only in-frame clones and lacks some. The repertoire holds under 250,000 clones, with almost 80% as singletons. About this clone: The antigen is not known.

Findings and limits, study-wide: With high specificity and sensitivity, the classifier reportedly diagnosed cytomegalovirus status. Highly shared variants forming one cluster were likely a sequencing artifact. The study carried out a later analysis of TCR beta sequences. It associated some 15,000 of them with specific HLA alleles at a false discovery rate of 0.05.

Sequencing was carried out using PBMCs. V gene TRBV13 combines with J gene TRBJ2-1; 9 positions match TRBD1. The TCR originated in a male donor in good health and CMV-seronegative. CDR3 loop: CASSLEGTGLMNEQFF. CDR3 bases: TGTGCCAGCAGCTTAGAAGGGACAGGGCTTATGAATGAGCAGTTCTTC. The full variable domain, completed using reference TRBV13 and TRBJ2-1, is AAGVIQSPRHLIKEKRETATLKCYPIPRHDTVYWYQQGPGQDPQFLISFYEKMQSDKGSIPDRFSAQQFSDYHSELNMSSLELGDSALYFCASSLEGTGLMNEQFFGPGTRLTVL.